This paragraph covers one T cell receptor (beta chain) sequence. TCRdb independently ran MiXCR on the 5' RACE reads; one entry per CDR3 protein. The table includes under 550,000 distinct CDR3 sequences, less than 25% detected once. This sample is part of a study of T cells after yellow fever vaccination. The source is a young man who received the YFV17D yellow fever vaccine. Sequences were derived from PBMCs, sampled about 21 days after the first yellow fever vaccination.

The DNA of the CDR3 is TGTGCCAGCAGCGGCAGGTCAGGGGGTGGCAATCAGCCCCAGCATTTT. It encodes CASSGRSGGGNQPQHF. V and J are TRBV6-1 and TRBJ1-5, with 7 bases aligning to TRBD1. CDR1 MNHNS and CDR2 SASEGT come from the germline V gene. The CDR3 runs 16 residues. V was clipped by 6 bases and J by 2 bases; unmatched bases: 10.